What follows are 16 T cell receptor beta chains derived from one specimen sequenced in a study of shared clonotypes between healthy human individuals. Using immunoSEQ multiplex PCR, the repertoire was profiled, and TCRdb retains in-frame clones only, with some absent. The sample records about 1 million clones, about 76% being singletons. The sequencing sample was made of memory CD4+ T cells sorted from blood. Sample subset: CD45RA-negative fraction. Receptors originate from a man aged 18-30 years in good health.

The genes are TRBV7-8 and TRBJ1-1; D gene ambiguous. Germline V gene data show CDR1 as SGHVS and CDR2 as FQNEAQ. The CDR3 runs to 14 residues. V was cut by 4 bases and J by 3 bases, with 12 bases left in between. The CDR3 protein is CASSYRRAYTEAFF. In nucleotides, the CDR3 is TGTGCCAGCAGCTACCGTAGGGCTTACACTGAAGCTTTCTTT.

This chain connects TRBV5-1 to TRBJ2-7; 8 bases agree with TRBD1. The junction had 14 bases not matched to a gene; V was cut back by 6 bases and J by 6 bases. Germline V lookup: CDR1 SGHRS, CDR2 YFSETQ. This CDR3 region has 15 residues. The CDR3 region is CASNPGGAGSGEQYF. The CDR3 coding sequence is TGCGCCAGCAACCCAGGGGGCGCGGGGTCCGGCGAGCAGTACTTC.

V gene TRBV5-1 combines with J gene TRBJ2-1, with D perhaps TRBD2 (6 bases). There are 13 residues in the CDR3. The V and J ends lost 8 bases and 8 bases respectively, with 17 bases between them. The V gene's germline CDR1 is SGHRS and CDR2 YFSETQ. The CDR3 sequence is CASGYGSEDEQFF. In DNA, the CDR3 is TGCGCCAGTGGGTACGGGAGCGAGGATGAGCAGTTCTTC. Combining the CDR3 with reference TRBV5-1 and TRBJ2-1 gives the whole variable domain KAGVTQTPRYLIKTRGQQVTLSCSPISGHRSVSWYQQTPGQGLQFLFEYFSETQRNKGNFPGRFSGRQFSNSRSEMNVSTLELGDSALYLCASGYGSEDEQFFGPGTRLTVL.

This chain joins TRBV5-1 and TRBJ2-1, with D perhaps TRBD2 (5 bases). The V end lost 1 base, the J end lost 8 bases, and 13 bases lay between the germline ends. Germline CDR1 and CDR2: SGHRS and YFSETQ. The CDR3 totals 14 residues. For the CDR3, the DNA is TGCGCCAGCAGCTTGCTCCCCGCGGGCCATGAGCAGTTCTTC. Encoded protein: CASSLLPAGHEQFF.

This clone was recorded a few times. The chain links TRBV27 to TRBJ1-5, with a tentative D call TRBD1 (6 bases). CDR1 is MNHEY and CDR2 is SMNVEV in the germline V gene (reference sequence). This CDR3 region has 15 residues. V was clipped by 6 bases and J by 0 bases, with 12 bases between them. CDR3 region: CASRLGGLSNQPQHF. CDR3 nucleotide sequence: TGTGCCAGCAGGTTGGGGGGCCTTAGCAATCAGCCCCAGCATTTT.

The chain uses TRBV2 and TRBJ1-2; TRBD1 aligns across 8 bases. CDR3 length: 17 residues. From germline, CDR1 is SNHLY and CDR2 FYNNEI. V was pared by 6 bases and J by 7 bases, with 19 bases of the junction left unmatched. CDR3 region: CASRETGAPSRSGGYTF. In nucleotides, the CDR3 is TGTGCCAGCAGGGAGACAGGGGCGCCCTCGCGGAGTGGTGGCTACACCTTC. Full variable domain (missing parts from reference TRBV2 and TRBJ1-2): EPEVTQTPSHQVTQMGQEVILRCVPISNHLYFYWYRQILGQKVEFLVSFYNNEISEKSEIFDDQFSVERPDGSNFTLKIRSTKLEDSAMYFCASRETGAPSRSGGYTFGSGTRLTVV.

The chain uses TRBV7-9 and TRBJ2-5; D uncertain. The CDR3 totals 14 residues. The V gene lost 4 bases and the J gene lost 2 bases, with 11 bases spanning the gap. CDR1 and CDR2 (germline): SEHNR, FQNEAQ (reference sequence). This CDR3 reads CASSSPLYQETQYF. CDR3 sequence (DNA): TGTGCCAGCAGCTCCCCGCTCTATCAAGAGACCCAGTACTTC.

CDR3 in amino acids: CASSGTGGASQPQHF. CDR3 in DNA: TGTGCCAGTAGTGGGACAGGGGGCGCGAGTCAGCCCCAGCATTTT. The chain combines TRBV19 with TRBJ1-5; the match to TRBD1 covers 12 bases. J gave up 6 bases and V 5 bases, and 5 bases lay outside the gene matches. The germline CDR1 and CDR2 sequences are LNHDA and SQIVND (reference sequence). The CDR3 has 15 amino acids.

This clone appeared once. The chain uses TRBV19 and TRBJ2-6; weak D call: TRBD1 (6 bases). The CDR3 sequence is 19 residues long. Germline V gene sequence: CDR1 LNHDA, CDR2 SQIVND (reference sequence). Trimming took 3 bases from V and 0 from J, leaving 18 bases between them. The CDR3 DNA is TGTGCCAGTAGTATTTTACAGGGATCCCGCGGCTCTGGGGCCAACGTCCTGACTTTC. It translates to CASSILQGSRGSGANVLTF.

The CDR3 DNA is TGTGCCAGCAGCCCCGTGGGCAGGGAGCAGTTCTTC. The encoded protein is CASSPVGREQFF. The chain links TRBV28 to TRBJ2-1; unclear D gene. Between the trimmed V and J ends, which lost 6 bases and 10 bases, there was a span of 13 bases. CDR3 size: 12 residues. Germline V gives CDR1 MDHEN, CDR2 SYDVKM.

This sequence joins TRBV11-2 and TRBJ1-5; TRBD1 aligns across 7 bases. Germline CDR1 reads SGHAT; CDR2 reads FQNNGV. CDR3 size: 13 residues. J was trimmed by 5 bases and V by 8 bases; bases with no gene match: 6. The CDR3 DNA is TGTGCCAGCTCGCAGGGGACAGATCAGCCCCAGCATTTT. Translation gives CASSQGTDQPQHF.

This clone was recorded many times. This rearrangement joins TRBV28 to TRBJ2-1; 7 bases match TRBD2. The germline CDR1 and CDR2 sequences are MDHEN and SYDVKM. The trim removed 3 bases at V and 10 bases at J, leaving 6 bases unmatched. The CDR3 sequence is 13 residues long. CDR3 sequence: CASSLGGSFEQFF. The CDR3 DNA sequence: TGTGCCAGCAGTTTGGGCGGGAGTTTCGAGCAGTTCTTC.

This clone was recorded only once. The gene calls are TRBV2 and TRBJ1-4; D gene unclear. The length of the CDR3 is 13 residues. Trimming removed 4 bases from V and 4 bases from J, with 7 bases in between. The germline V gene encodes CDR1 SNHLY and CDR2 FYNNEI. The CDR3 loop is CASSGVFNEKLFF. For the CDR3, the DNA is TGTGCCAGCAGTGGAGTGTTTAATGAAAAACTGTTTTTT.

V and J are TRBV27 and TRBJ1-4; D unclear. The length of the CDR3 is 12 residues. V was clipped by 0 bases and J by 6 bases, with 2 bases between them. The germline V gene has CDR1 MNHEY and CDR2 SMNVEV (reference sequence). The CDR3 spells CASSLSYEKLFF. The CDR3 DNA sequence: TGTGCCAGCAGTTTATCGTATGAAAAACTGTTTTTT.

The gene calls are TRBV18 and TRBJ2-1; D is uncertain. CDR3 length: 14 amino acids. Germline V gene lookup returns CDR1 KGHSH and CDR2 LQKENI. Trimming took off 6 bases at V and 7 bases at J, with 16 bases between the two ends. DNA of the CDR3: TGTGCCAGCTCTCCCAGTCGGAGTTGGAATGAGCAGTTCTTC. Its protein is CASSPSRSWNEQFF.

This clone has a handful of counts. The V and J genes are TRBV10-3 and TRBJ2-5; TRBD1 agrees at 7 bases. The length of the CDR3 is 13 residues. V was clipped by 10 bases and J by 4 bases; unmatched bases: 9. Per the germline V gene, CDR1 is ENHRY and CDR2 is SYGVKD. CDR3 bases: TGTGCCACGACAGGGAGTGGGGGAGAGACCCAGTACTTC. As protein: CATTGSGGETQYF.